This T cell receptor beta chain was profiled in a study of CD8 T cells in ankylosing spondylitis. Overall study results and limits: What appeared characteristic of ankylosing spondylitis blood was a TCR beta motif of fewer than ten highly homologous variants. With a CD8+ phenotype, disease-linked clones were relatively rare in peripheral blood. Reactive arthritis synovial fluid and blood previously showed some of these motif variants.

This clonotype came up a few times. Its antigen is not identified. The CDR3 contains 17 residues. Trimming removed 7 bases from V and 2 bases from J, with 25 bases in between. Germline V gives CDR1 SGHRS, CDR2 YFSETQ. A single record per CDR3 protein comes from TCRdb applying MiXCR to the 5' RACE reads. The repertoire holds hundreds of thousands of distinct CDR3 sequences, with about an eighth as singletons. This clonotype originated in a male donor with ankylosing spondylitis. Sequenced: blood, either unsorted or a sorted T cell fraction (not recorded which). This rearrangement joins TRBV5-1 to TRBJ2-7; weak D call: TRBD1 (5 bases). The CDR3 bases are TGCGCCAGCGACTGCCCCTCCGGACAAGGCCCCCCCTACGAGCAGTACTTC. Amino acid sequence: CASDCPSGQGPPYEQYF.